A selection of T cell receptor beta chains follows, all from one sample in a study of glioma-infiltrating T cells after dendritic cell vaccination. Clones were sequenced by immunoSEQ multiplex PCR, and TCRdb holds only the in-frame ones, with some missing. The sample holds under 100,000 clones, over 65% seen once. The sequences come from blood, collected before dendritic cell vaccination. The receptors come from a human donor with glioblastoma. Each CDR3 is given with its conserved first and last residue. A D gene is named only where the DNA matches it firmly. Clone size, where shown, is once, few, many, or a class for clones that have expanded.

.	TRBV9	TRBD2	TRBJ2-7	TGTGCCAGCAGCGACCTAGCGGGAGGGACCTACGAGCAGTACTTC	CASSDLAGGTYEQYF
.	TRBV6-6	.	TRBJ2-1	TGTGCCAGCAATCGGGAAGCGGTCTCCTACAATGAGCAGTTCTTC	CASNREAVSYNEQFF
.	TRBV2	.	TRBJ2-7	TGTGCCAGCAGGCCAATGGGGGCCTCCTACGAGCAGTACTTC	CASRPMGASYEQYF
.	TRBV10-3	.	TRBJ1-3	TGTGCCACTACAGCAGGGGCATTCGGAAACACCATATATTTT	CATTAGAFGNTIYF
.	TRBV4-1	TRBD1	TRBJ2-7	TGCGCCAGCAGCCTGAGTGGACAGGGTACCGAGCAGTACTTC	CASSLSGQGTEQYF
.	TRBV30	.	TRBJ2-7	TGTGCCTGGAGTCTCGGGGGATCCTACGAGCAGTACTTC	CAWSLGGSYEQYF
.	TRBV12-5	TRBD1	TRBJ1-5	TGTGCTAGTGGGCCGGACAGGGGGCGTGAACCCCAGCATTTT	CASGPDRGREPQHF
.	TRBV20-1	.	TRBJ1-1	TGCAGTCCTACGAGGGACACTGAAGCTTTCTTT	CSPTRDTEAFF
once	TRBV28	TRBD1	TRBJ2-7	TGTGCCAGCAGTACCTGGGACAGTCAAGGGGAGAGGGCGGGTTCCTACGAGCAGTACTTC	CASSTWDSQGERAGSYEQYF
.	TRBV18	TRBD2	TRBJ2-5	TGTGCCAGCTCAGCGGCGGGGGGCCGGGAGACCCAGTACTTC	CASSAAGGRETQYF
.	TRBV28	TRBD1	TRBJ2-7	TGTGCCAGCAGTCCCAGGACAGGGCTTGGCGAGCAGTACTTC	CASSPRTGLGEQYF
.	TRBV11-3	.	TRBJ1-1	TGTGCCAGCAGCGCATCGAGAATAGTAGAGGCTTTCTTT	CASSASRIVEAFF
few	TRBV19	.	TRBJ1-3	TGTGCCAGTAGTATAACTTCAGCGACGAGGAACACCATATATTTT	CASSITSATRNTIYF
.	TRBV14	.	TRBJ2-3	TGTGCCAGCAGCCAACTCACGCTCGAACTCACAGATACGCAGTATTTT	CASSQLTLELTDTQYF
few	TRBV10-3	TRBD2	TRBJ2-7	TGTGCCATCAGGGTGGCTAGCGGGAGGGAGGCGCAGTACTTC	CAIRVASGREAQYF
.	TRBV7-2	TRBD2	TRBJ2-7	TGTGCCAGCAGCATGGGACTAGCGGGAGACTCCTCCTACGAGCAGTACTTC	CASSMGLAGDSSYEQYF
once	TRBV5-1	TRBD2	TRBJ2-5	TGCGCCAGCAGCTATGCTGCGGGGGGCGGGGAGACCCAGTACTTC	CASSYAAGGGETQYF
.	TRBV11-3	.	TRBJ1-4	TGTGCCAGCAGCCGGAGCGGCAGAAAATTTTTT	CASSRSGRKFF
.	TRBV7-7	TRBD2	TRBJ2-1	TGTGCTAGCAGCATAGCGGGAGGGCCTTACAATGAGCAGTTCTTC	CASSIAGGPYNEQFF
.	TRBV5-1	.	TRBJ1-2	TGCGCCAGCAGCTTCGTCCAGGGTAAAGATGGCTACACCTTC	CASSFVQGKDGYTF
.	TRBV7-9	.	TRBJ2-5	TGTGCCCTCCTGCCGGGCACAGTAGCAAGGGGGCAAGAGACCCAGTACTTC	CALLPGTVARGQETQYF
once	TRBV19	TRBD2	TRBJ2-5	TGTGCCAGTAGTCCGCGGGAGGGTGTGGGGCAAGAGACCCAGTACTTC	CASSPREGVGQETQYF
.	TRBV7-9	TRBD1	TRBJ1-2	TGTGCCAGCAGCCGGGACAGGGGTTCTGGTGGCTACACCTTC	CASSRDRGSGGYTF
.	TRBV6-5	.	TRBJ2-5	TGTGCCAGCGACCCGGGAGGGGGCACCGGGGAGACCCAGTACTTC	CASDPGGGTGETQYF
.	TRBV6-5	TRBD1	TRBJ2-4	TGTGCCAGCAGTTCCCAGCCTGGACAGGAGGAAGTCTTC	CASSSQPGQEEVF
.	TRBV6-5	.	TRBJ1-2	TGTGCCAGCAGTTATTTAGGGAGAAACTATGGCTACACCTTC	CASSYLGRNYGYTF
.	TRBV5-1	.	TRBJ1-1	TGCGCCAGCAGCCGTCGGGGGGTAAACACTGAAGCTTTCTTT	CASSRRGVNTEAFF
.	TRBV5-4	TRBD1	TRBJ1-4	TGTGCCAGCAGCTTGGGAGGGGGCGTAGGAGGAGAAAAACTGTTTTTT	CASSLGGGVGGEKLFF
.	TRBV9	TRBD2	TRBJ2-7	TGTGCCAGCAGCGTAGTCGTAACGAGACTAGCGGGGGCCGATTACGAGCAGTACTTC	CASSVVVTRLAGADYEQYF
.	TRBV5-1	TRBD2	TRBJ2-3	TGCGCCAGCAGCGGCCAGCGGGGGGGCAATACAGATACGCAGTATTTT	CASSGQRGGNTDTQYF
.	TRBV6-1	.	TRBJ1-5	TGTGCCAGCAGCGAGGTCGGGGGTTACAATCAGCCCCAGCATTTT	CASSEVGGYNQPQHF
.	TRBV7-2	.	TRBJ1-4	TGTGCCAGCGCTCGCGCAAATGAAAAACTGTTTTTT	CASARANEKLFF
.	TRBV7-9	.	TRBJ2-5	TGTGCCAGCAGCGAGGCCCCTCAAGAGACCCAGTACTTC	CASSEAPQETQYF
.	TRBV9	.	TRBJ1-1	TGTGCCAGCAGCGAGGGAAGGGGGGAAGCTTTCTTT	CASSEGRGEAFF
.	TRBV6-6	.	TRBJ1-5	TGTGCCAGCAGTCACGGTGAGGGTCAGCCCCAGCATTTT	CASSHGEGQPQHF
.	TRBV11-2	.	TRBJ1-6	TGTGCCAGCAGCTTGTGGGACGGAGGGAATTCACCCCTCCACTTT	CASSLWDGGNSPLHF
.	TRBV18	TRBD1	TRBJ1-1	TGTGCCAGCTCACCAGAAGGGGGCAACACTGAAGCTTTCTTT	CASSPEGGNTEAFF
.	TRBV11-2	TRBD1	TRBJ1-1	TGTGCCAGTACCTTGCTGGGACAGAAGAACACTGAAGCTTTCTTT	CASTLLGQKNTEAFF
.	TRBV10-3	.	TRBJ2-1	TGTGCCATCAGTGAGTCGACTAGGGATGAGCAGTTCTTC	CAISESTRDEQFF
.	TRBV15	.	TRBJ1-1	TGTGCCACCAGCGGATGGGGGGACCTATGGAACACTGAAGCTTTCTTT	CATSGWGDLWNTEAFF
.	TRBV2	.	TRBJ1-1	TGTGCCAGCAGTTTCCTACAGGGAGCCGGAGCTTTCTTT	CASSFLQGAGAFF
.	TRBV6-5	.	TRBJ2-2	TGTGCCAGCAGTTACAGCAGGGGCACCGGGGAGCTGTTTTTT	CASSYSRGTGELFF
.	TRBV2	.	TRBJ2-5	TGTGCCAGCAATTTCCAGGGGCCGGGGGAGACCCAGTACTTC	CASNFQGPGETQYF
.	TRBV18	TRBD2	TRBJ2-7	TGTGCCAGCTCACCACTAGGACTAGCGAACTCCTACGAGCAGTACTTC	CASSPLGLANSYEQYF
.	TRBV18	TRBD1	TRBJ1-2	TGTGCCACCTCAGGACAGGGCGCTAACTATGGCTACACCTTC	CATSGQGANYGYTF
.	TRBV7-2	TRBD1	TRBJ1-4	TGTGCCAGCAGCTCCATGACAGGGCCTAATGAAAAACTGTTTTTT	CASSSMTGPNEKLFF